The next 6 T cell receptor beta chains were all read from a single sample in a study of CD8 T cells in Susac syndrome. When the RNA was reverse transcribed, random hexamers were used with an input of 0.5 to 1 ug. Via MiXCR, TCRdb re-called the immunoSEQ multiplex PCR reads, giving one row per CDR3 protein. The sample yields about 400,000 distinct CDR3 sequences, more than 80% seen once. Material for sequencing was CD8+ T cells from PBMCs. These receptors were obtained from a human donor with multiple sclerosis.

The V call is TRBV4-1, the J call TRBJ1-2; no clear D gene. Germline V gene data show CDR1 as MGHRA and CDR2 as YSYEKL. V was trimmed by 1 base and J by 2 bases, leaving 8 bases between them. The CDR3 extends over 14 amino acids. CDR3 residues: CASSQGALNYGYTF. The CDR3 DNA reads TGCGCCAGCAGCCAAGGGGCCCTAAACTATGGCTACACCTTC.

The rearrangement joins TRBV12-3 or TRBV12-4 to TRBJ2-7; 11 bases are a match to TRBD2. V gave up 5 bases and J gave up 6 bases; unmatched junction bases: 12. The CDR3 loop spans 16 amino acids. CDR3 protein: CASSPFEYSGGAEQYF. CDR3 bases: TGTGCCAGCAGTCCCTTCGAGTATAGCGGGGGGGCCGAGCAGTACTTC.

The chain employs TRBV5-1 and TRBJ2-2; 8 nucleotides match TRBD2. CDR3 length equals 17 residues. J was trimmed by 6 bases and V by 0 bases; bases with no gene match: 10. CDR1 is SGHRS and CDR2 is YFSETQ in the germline V gene. The CDR3 DNA sequence: TGCGCCAGCAGCTTGGTGCGGGAGGCGATGGGTGCCGGGGAGCTGTTTTTT. This gives the protein CASSLVREAMGAGELFF.

This chain uses TRBV10-3 with TRBJ2-1, with D uncertain. V was cut by 4 bases and J by 0 bases, with 7 bases left in between. Germline V lookup: CDR1 ENHRY, CDR2 SYGVKD. CDR3 size: 14 residues. In DNA, the CDR3 is TGTGCCATCAGTGGCGATAACTCCTACAATGAGCAGTTCTTC. The encoded protein is CAISGDNSYNEQFF.

V gene TRBV19 combines with J gene TRBJ1-5; D is ambiguous. Germline-derived CDR1 and CDR2 are LNHDA and SQIVND (reference sequence). The CDR3 has 11 amino acids. The V and J ends lost 6 bases and 7 bases respectively, with 7 bases between them. The CDR3 reads CASSNGQPQHF. Written as DNA, the CDR3 is TGTGCCAGTAGCAACGGGCAGCCCCAGCATTTT.

The chain uses TRBV27 and TRBJ2-7; either TRBD1 or TRBD2 may supply D (5 bases each). The V end lost 1 base, the J end lost 5 bases, and 9 bases lay between the germline ends. CDR1 is MNHEY, CDR2 SMNVEV, per germline (reference sequence). The CDR3 totals 13 residues. CDR3 region: CASSLFLGDEQYF. For the CDR3, the DNA is TGTGCCAGCAGTTTATTTTTGGGGGACGAGCAGTACTTC.